This T cell receptor beta chain was recorded in a study of T cells expressing NK-cell markers. Across the study: Sorted CD3+CD56+NKG2C+, CD3+CD56+NKG2C- and CD3+CD56-NKG2C+ T cells provided the TCR beta repertoires. Seropositivity for HCMV was found in seven of the eight sequenced donors, with one seronegative. Notes on the study in general: Once again these clonotypes came out on top in the CD3+CD56-NKG2C+ fraction of a few donors. Of CD8+ T cells, about 1.0-7.5% belonged to dominant NKG2C+ clonotypes in roughly 6 donors.

Note on this clonotype: As yet, its antigen is unknown.

Following a re-call of the 5' RACE reads, TCRdb has one entry per CDR3 protein and lacks DNA. Recorded for this sample: fewer than 400,000 distinct CDR3 sequences. CDR1 SNHLY and CDR2 FYNNEI come from the germline V gene. This CDR3 contains 15 residues. The sample comprised blood T cells: a sorted CD56 or NKG2C T cell subset, CD4+ or CD8+ T cells, or bulk PBMC T cells (not recorded which). The rearrangement uses TRBV2 and TRBJ2-3. This receptor was identified in a woman between 50 and 59 years old in good health. CDR3 protein: CASSAERWSTDTQYF.